This T cell receptor (beta chain) is from a study of cytotoxic CD8 clonotypes in ibrutinib-treated CLL. Whole-study context: Included were 11 relapsed/refractory and about 14 treatment-naive patients, of whom approximately 18 were IGHV unmutated. Response sampling took place at median 12 months of treatment, range 6 to 36.

Deep sequencing aimed at 1 in 200,000 to 1 in 1 million T cells' resolution. Produced via immunoSEQ multiplex PCR; TCRdb's table is partial and in-frame only. The repertoire holds approximately 210,000 clones, around 72% seen once, with around 15% in the top ten. V lost 4 bases and J 2 bases, leaving 14 bases between the germline ends. This CDR3 region has 15 residues. Germline V lookup: CDR1 SGHRS, CDR2 YFSETQ. V is TRBV5-1 and J is TRBJ2-3; D possibly corresponds to TRBD1 (5 bases). Sequenced material: PBMCs, taken after 24 months of ibrutinib treatment. This clonotype was obtained from a human donor with chronic lymphocytic leukemia. The CDR3 loop reads CASSPFVGDTDTQYF. The CDR3 region has the DNA TGCGCCAGCAGCCCGTTCGTAGGGGACACAGATACGCAGTATTTT.